The next 13 T cell receptor beta chains were all read from a single sample in a study of T-cell reconstitution after alpha-beta-depleted transplantation in children. Preparation of the TCRbeta library used unique molecular identifiers. MiXCR, run by TCRdb on the PCR reads, gives a single entry per CDR3 protein. The repertoire holds about half a million distinct CDR3 sequences, approximately 13% seen once, with about 5% in the top ten. The specimen was PBMCs from the stem cell graft donor, collected from the stem cell graft. These receptors were collected from a human donor who donated a stem cell graft to a child with combined immunodeficiency.

This clonotype showed up many times. V and J are TRBV25-1 and TRBJ2-7; D gene uncertain. Germline CDR1 and CDR2: MGHDK and SYGVNS. The CDR3 runs to 12 residues. V was shortened by 2 bases and J by 3 bases, with 5 bases between the two germline ends. The CDR3 sequence: CASSEHGYEQYF. The CDR3, as DNA: TGTGCCAGCAGTGAACATGGCTACGAGCAGTACTTC.

This clonotype appeared a few times. The chain has TRBV2 and TRBJ2-7, with 7 bases that match TRBD1. V lost 7 bases, J lost 2 bases, and 5 bases stayed unmatched. This CDR3 region has 13 residues. Germline CDR1 SNHLY, CDR2 FYNNEI. The DNA for the CDR3 is TGTGCCAGCACCGGGACAGAGACCTACGAGCAGTACTTC. Its translation: CASTGTETYEQYF.

The chain joins TRBV9 to TRBJ2-2; D call uncertain. Trimming pared 0 bases from V and 3 bases from J, leaving 6 bases between. The CDR3 covers 14 residues. CDR1 is SGDLS and CDR2 is YYNGEE in the germline V gene. This CDR3 is CASSVVEDTGELFF. The CDR3 DNA reads as TGTGCCAGCAGCGTAGTAGAGGACACCGGGGAGCTGTTTTTT.

Notes on this clonotype: A much larger clone differs by one base, so this may be a read error. This chain joins TRBV12-3 or TRBV12-4 and TRBJ1-5; a weak D match, TRBD1 (5 bases). The CDR3 runs to 13 residues. Trimming cost V 4 bases and J 5 bases, with 9 bases left between them. The CDR3 DNA follows: TGTGCCAGCAGTTCCGGGGCCGATCAGCCCCAGCATTTT. This encodes CASSSGADQPQHF.

This clonotype was counted ten times or more. This chain links TRBV30 with TRBJ2-5; TRBD2 might be the D (6 bases). The CDR3 has 15 residues. Trimming shortened V by 1 base and J by 1 base, and 13 bases separated the two germline ends. Germline loops: CDR1 GTSNPN, CDR2 SVGIG (reference sequence). CDR3 DNA sequence: TGTGCCTGGAGTGCCGCTACCGGGGGCCAAGAGACCCAGTACTTC. It is translated as CAWSAATGGQETQYF.

This clonotype was detected ten times or more. This chain joins TRBV12-3 or TRBV12-4 and TRBJ1-5, with D uncertain. V gave up 6 bases and J gave up 4 bases, with 13 bases separating them. The length of the CDR3 is 14 residues. The CDR3: CASRWAEGNQPQHF. The DNA for the CDR3 is TGTGCCAGCAGGTGGGCAGAGGGTAATCAGCCCCAGCATTTT.

A single count supports this clonotype. The chain combines TRBV30 with TRBJ2-7; 10 positions agree with TRBD1. V was clipped by 5 bases and J by 6 bases; unmatched bases: 7. The length of the CDR3 is 13 residues. The germline gives CDR1 GTSNPN, CDR2 SVGIG (reference sequence). CDR3: CAWVGQGKSEQYF. The DNA of the CDR3 is TGTGCCTGGGTGGGACAGGGGAAGTCCGAGCAGTACTTC.

This clonotype was observed many times. The chain carries TRBV12-3 or TRBV12-4 and TRBJ2-1, with a tentative D call TRBD1 (6 bases). The CDR3 runs 13 residues. V shed 4 bases and J shed 5 bases, with 9 bases lying between them. This CDR3 is CASSWDINNEQFF. The CDR3 DNA is TGTGCCAGCAGTTGGGACATCAACAATGAGCAGTTCTTC.

This clonotype was picked up many times. This chain uses TRBV3-1 with TRBJ2-3; a possible D gene is TRBD2 (7 bases). The germline V and J ends were trimmed by 1 base and 1 base, with 15 bases remaining between them. There are 17 residues in the CDR3. Germline V gene lookup returns CDR1 LGHDT and CDR2 YNNKEL (reference sequence). The CDR3 DNA is TGTGCCAGCAGCCAAGTTGGGGGCGGGGGTCGCACAGATACGCAGTATTTT. It codes for CASSQVGGGGRTDTQYF.

This clonotype was counted a few times. The genes are TRBV20-1 and TRBJ1-3; no reliable D call. Trimming cost V 0 bases and J 8 bases, with 8 bases left between them. The CDR3 contains 12 residues. CDR1 is DFQATT and CDR2 is SNEGSKA in the germline V gene (reference sequence). The CDR3 sequence is CSARDDKHTIYF. The CDR3 DNA follows: TGCAGTGCTAGAGATGATAAGCACACCATATATTTT.

At least ten counts were recorded for this clonotype. The rearrangement links TRBV5-1 to TRBJ2-5, with D unclear. Germline-derived CDR1 and CDR2 are SGHRS and YFSETQ. The CDR3 totals 13 residues. V was pared by 4 bases and J by 1 base, with 8 bases between. The CDR3 is CASSPDVQETQYF. CDR3 nucleotides: TGCGCCAGCAGCCCAGACGTCCAAGAGACCCAGTACTTC.

This clonotype was seen a handful of times. The chain uses TRBV7-9 and TRBJ2-5; 9 bases line up with TRBD2. With V trimmed by 1 base and J by 4 bases, 7 bases remained unmatched. Germline V gives CDR1 SEHNR, CDR2 FQNEAQ (reference sequence). CDR3 length equals 16 residues. The CDR3: CASSLGASGKGETQYF. CDR3 DNA: TGTGCCAGCAGCTTAGGGGCTAGCGGGAAGGGAGAGACCCAGTACTTC.

This sequence joins TRBV4-2 and TRBJ2-7, with D perhaps TRBD1 or TRBD2 (5 bases each). V lost 5 bases and J lost 2, with 10 bases in between. This CDR3 is 13 amino acids long. Germline V gives CDR1 LGHNA, CDR2 YNFKEQ. In DNA, the CDR3 is TGTGCCAGCAGCGTGGGGGTTCCCTACGAGCAGTACTTC. It is translated as CASSVGVPYEQYF.